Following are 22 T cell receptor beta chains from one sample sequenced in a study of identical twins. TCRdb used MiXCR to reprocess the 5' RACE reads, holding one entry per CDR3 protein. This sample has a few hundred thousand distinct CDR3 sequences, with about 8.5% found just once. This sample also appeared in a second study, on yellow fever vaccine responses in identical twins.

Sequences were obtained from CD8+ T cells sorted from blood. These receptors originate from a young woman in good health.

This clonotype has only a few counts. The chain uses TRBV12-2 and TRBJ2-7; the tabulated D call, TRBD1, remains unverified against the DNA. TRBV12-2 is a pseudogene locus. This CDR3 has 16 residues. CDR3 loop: CASRFRDRGLDLEQYF. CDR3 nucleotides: TGTGCAAGTCGCTTCCGGGACAGGGGCCTCGACTTGGAGCAGTACTTC.

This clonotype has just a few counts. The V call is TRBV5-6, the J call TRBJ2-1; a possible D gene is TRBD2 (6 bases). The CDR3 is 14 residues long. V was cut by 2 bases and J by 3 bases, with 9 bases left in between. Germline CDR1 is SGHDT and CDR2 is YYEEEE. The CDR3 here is CASSFVSGYNEQFF. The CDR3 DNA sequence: TGTGCCAGCAGCTTCGTTAGCGGCTACAATGAGCAGTTCTTC.

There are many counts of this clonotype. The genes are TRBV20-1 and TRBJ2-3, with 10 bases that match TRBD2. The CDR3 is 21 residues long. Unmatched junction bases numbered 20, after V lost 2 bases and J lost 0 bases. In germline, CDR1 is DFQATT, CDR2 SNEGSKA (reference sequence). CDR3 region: CSARRLAGVTQDPLSTDTQYF. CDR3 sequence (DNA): TGCAGTGCTAGACGGCTAGCGGGGGTCACGCAAGACCCACTAAGCACAGATACGCAGTATTTT.

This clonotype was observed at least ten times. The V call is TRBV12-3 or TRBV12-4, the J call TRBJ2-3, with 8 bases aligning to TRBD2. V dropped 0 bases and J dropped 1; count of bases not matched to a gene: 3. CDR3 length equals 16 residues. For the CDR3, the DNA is TGTGCCAGCAGTTTAGCACTTAGCGGGGGCACAGATACGCAGTATTTT. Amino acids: CASSLALSGGTDTQYF.

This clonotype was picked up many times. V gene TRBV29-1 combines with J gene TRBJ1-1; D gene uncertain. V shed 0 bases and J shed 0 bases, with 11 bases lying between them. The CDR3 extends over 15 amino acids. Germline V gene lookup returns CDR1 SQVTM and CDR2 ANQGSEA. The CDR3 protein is CSVEDRQTLNTEAFF. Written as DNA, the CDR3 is TGCAGCGTTGAAGATCGGCAGACGTTGAACACTGAAGCTTTCTTT.

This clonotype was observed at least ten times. CDR3 sequence: CSVEGGRDSYTDTQYF. The CDR3 region has the DNA TGCAGCGTTGAAGGTGGTAGGGATTCTTACACAGATACGCAGTATTTT. This chain links TRBV29-1 with TRBJ2-3, with D unclear. The V gene lost 1 base and the J gene lost 2 bases, with 16 bases spanning the gap. The CDR3 has 16 amino acids. Per germline, CDR1 SQVTM and CDR2 ANQGSEA.

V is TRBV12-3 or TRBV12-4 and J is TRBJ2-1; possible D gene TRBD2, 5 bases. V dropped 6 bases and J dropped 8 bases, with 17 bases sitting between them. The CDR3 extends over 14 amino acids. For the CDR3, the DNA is TGTGCCAGCAGCCTTCCTACTAGTTATGATGAGCAGTTCTTC. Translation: CASSLPTSYDEQFF.

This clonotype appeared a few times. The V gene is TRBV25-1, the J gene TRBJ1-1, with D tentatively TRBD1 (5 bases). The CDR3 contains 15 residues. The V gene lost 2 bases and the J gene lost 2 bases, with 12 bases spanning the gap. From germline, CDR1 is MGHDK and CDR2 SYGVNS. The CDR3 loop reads CASSELGDSNTEAFF. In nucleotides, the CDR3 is TGTGCCAGCAGTGAACTGGGGGACTCAAACACTGAAGCTTTCTTT.

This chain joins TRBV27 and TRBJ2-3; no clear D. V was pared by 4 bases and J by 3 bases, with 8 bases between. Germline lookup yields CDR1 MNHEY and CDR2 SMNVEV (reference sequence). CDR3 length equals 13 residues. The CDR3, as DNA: TGTGCCAGCAGTTCCCCCAAAACAGATACGCAGTATTTT. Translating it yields CASSSPKTDTQYF.

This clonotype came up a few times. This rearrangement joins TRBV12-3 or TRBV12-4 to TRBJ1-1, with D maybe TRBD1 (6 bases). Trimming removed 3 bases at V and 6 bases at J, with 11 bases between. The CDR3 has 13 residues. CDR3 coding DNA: TGTGCCAGCAGTTTTTCAGGGGTGTCTGAAGCTTTCTTT. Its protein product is CASSFSGVSEAFF.

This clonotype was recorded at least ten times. The CDR3 here is CATSDHRDINQPQHF. The CDR3 bases are TGTGCCACCAGTGATCACCGGGACATAAATCAGCCCCAGCATTTT. The chain is built from TRBV24-1 and TRBJ1-5; tentative D call: TRBD1 (6 bases). Per the germline V gene, CDR1 is KGHDR and CDR2 is SFDVKD. Trimming pared 3 bases from V and 4 bases from J, leaving 12 bases between. CDR3 length equals 15 residues.

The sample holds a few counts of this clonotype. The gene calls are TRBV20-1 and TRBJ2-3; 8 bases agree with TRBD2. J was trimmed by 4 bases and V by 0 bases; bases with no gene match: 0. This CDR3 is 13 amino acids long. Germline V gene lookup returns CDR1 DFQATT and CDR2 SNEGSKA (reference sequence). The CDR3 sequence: CSAREREADTQYF. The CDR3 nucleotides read TGCAGTGCTAGAGAGCGGGAGGCAGATACGCAGTATTTT.

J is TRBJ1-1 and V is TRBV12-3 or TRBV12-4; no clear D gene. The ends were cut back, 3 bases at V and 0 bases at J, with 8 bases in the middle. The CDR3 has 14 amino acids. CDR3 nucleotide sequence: TGTGCCAGCAGTTTCGATCTGCTGAACACTGAAGCTTTCTTT. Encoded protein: CASSFDLLNTEAFF.

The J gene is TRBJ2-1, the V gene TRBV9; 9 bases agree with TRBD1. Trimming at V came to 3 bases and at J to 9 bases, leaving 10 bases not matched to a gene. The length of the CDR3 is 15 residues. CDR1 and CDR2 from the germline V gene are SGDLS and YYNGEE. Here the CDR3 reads CASSDRDRAPIEQFF. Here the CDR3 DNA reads TGTGCCAGCAGCGACCGGGACAGGGCGCCCATTGAGCAGTTCTTC.

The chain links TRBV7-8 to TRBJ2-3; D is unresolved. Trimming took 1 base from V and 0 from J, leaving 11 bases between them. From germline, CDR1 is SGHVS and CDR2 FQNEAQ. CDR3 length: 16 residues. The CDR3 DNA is TGTGCCAGCAGCTTAGTCCGTGGAACTAGCACAGATACGCAGTATTTT. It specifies CASSLVRGTSTDTQYF.

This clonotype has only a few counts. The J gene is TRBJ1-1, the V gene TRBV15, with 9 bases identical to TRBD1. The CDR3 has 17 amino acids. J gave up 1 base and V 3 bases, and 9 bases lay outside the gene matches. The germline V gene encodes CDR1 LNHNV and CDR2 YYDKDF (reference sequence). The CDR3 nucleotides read TGTGCCACCAGCAGCTTAGACAGGGGGTTTACGAACACTGAAGCTTTCTTT. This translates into CATSSLDRGFTNTEAFF.

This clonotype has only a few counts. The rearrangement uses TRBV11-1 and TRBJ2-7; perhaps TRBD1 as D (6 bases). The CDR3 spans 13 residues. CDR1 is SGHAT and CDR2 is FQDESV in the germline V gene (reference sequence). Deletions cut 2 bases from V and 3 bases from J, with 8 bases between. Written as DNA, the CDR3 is TGTGCCAGCAGCTTAAGGGGGTACTACGAGCAGTACTTC. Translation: CASSLRGYYEQYF.

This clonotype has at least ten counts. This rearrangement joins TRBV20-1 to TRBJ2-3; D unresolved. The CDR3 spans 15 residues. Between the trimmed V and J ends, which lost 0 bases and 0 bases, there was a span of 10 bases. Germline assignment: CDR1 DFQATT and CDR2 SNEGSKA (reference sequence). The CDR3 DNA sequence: TGCAGTGCTAGAGATGTGACCGACAGCACAGATACGCAGTATTTT. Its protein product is CSARDVTDSTDTQYF.

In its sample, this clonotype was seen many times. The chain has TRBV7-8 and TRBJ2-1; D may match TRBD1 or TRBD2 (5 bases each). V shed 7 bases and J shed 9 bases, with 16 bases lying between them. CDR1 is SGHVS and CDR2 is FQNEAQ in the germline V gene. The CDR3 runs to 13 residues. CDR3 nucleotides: TGTGCCAGCAAGACGATGGGGGATAGTGAGCAGTTCTTC. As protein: CASKTMGDSEQFF.

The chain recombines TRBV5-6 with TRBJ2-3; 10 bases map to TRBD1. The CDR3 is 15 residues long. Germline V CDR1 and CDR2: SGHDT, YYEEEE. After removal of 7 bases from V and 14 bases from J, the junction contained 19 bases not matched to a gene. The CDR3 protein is CASQIGGTGEAGRYF. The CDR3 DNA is TGTGCCAGCCAGATAGGTGGGACAGGGGAAGCGGGACGGTATTTT.

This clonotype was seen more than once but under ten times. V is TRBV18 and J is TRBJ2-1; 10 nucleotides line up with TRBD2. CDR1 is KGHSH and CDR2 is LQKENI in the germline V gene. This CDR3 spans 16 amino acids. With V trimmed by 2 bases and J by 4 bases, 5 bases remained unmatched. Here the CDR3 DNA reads TGTGCCAGCTCACCATCAGCGGGAGGGCCTTACAATGAGCAGTTCTTC. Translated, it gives CASSPSAGGPYNEQFF.

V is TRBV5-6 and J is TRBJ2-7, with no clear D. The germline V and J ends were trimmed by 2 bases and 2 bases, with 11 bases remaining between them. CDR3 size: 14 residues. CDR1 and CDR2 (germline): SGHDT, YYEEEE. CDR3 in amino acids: CASSFGPLTYEQYF. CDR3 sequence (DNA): TGTGCCAGCAGCTTCGGACCCCTTACCTACGAGCAGTACTTC.